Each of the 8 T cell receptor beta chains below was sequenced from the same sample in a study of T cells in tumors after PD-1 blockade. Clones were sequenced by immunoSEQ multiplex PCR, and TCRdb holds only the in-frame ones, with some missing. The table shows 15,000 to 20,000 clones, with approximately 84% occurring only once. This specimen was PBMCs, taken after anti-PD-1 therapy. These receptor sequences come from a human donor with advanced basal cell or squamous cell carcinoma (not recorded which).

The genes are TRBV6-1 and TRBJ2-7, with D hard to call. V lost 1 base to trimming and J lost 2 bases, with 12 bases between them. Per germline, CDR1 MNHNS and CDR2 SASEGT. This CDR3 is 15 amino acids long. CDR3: CASSEEGYYPYEQYF. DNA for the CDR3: TGTGCCAGCAGTGAAGAGGGATACTACCCCTACGAGCAGTACTTC.

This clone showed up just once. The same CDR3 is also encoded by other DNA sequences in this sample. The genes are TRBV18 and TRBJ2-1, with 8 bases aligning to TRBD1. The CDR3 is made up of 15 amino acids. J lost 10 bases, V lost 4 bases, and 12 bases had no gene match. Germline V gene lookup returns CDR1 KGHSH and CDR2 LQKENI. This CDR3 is CASSLFQGASDEQFF. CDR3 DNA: TGTGCCAGCTCACTTTTTCAGGGGGCTTCCGACGAGCAGTTCTTC.

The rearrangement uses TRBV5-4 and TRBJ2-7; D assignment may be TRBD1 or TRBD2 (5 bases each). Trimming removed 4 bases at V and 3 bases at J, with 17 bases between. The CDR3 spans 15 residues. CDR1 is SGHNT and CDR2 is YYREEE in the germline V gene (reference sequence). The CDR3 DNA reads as TGTGCCAGCAGCCCGGGGCCAGGGCAAGACTACGAGCAGTACTTC. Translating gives CASSPGPGQDYEQYF.

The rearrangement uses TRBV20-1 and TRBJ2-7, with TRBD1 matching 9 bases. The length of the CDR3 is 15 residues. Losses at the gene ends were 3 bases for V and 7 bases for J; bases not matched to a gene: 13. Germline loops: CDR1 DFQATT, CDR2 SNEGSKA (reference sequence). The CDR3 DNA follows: TGCAGTGCTAGTGTGTCCGGGACAGGGAGTTGGGAGCAGTACTTC. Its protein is CSASVSGTGSWEQYF.

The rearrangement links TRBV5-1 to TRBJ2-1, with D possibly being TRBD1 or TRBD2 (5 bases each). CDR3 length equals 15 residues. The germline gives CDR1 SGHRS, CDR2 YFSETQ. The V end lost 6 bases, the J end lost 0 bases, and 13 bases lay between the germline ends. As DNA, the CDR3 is TGCGCCAGCATAGAGGGGTCGGGCTCCTACAATGAGCAGTTCTTC. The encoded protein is CASIEGSGSYNEQFF.

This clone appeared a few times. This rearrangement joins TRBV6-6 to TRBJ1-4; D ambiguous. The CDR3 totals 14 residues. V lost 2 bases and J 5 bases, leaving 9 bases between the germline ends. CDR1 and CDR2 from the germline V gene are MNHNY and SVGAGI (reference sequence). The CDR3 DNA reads TGTGCCAGCAGTTACGGGCAGAGGAATGAAAAACTGTTTTTT. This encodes CASSYGQRNEKLFF.

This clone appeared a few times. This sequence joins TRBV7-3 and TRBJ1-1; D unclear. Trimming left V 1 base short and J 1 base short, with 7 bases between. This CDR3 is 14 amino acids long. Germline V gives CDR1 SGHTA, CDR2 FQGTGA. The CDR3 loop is CASSLNGGNTEAFF. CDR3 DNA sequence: TGTGCCAGCAGCTTAAACGGCGGGAACACTGAAGCTTTCTTT.

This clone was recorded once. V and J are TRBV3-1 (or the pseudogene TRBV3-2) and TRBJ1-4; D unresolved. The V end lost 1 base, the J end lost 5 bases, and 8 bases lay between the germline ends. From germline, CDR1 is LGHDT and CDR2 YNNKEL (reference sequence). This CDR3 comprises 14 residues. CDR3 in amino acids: CASSQVLENEKLFF. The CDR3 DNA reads TGTGCCAGCAGCCAAGTCCTGGAGAATGAAAAACTGTTTTTT.